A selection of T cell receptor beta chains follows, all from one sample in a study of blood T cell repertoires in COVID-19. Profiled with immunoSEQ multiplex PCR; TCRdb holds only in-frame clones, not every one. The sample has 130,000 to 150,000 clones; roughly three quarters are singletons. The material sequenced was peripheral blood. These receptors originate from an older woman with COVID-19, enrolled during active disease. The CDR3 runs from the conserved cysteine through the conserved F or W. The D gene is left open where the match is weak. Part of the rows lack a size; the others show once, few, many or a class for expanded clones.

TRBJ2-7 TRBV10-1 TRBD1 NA CGRLKRQGHEQYF TGCGGGAGGTTAAAGCGACAGGGTCACGAGCAGTACTTC
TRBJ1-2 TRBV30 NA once CAWSPLESNGYTF TGTGCCTGGAGCCCTTTAGAAAGCAATGGCTACACCTTC
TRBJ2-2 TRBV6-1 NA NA CASSETGGLTGELFF TGTGCCAGCAGTGAGACGGGGGGCCTCACCGGGGAGCTGTTTTTT
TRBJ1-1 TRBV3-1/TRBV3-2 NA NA CASSHGGGAFF TGTGCCAGCAGCCACGGAGGAGGAGCTTTCTTT
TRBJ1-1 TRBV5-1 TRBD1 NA CASSYRDRVKSTEAFF TGCGCCAGCAGCTACCGGGACAGGGTGAAGAGCACTGAAGCTTTCTTT
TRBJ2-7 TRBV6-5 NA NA CASSRLGLSYEQYF TGTGCCAGCAGTAGACTAGGACTCTCCTACGAGCAGTACTTC
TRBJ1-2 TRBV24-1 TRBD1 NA CATSDAGTGGINGYTF TGTGCCACCAGTGACGCCGGGACAGGGGGAATCAATGGCTACACCTTC
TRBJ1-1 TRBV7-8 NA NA CASSHQTPGGLSVGAFF TGTGCCAGCAGCCACCAAACCCCGGGGGGCCTCTCGGTTGGAGCTTTCTTT
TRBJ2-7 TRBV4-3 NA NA CASSQAPGHVTCYEQYF TGCGCCAGCAGCCAAGCGCCAGGGCACGTAACCTGTTACGAGCAGTACTTC
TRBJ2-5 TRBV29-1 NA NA CSVAGRETQYF TGCAGCGTTGCAGGGAGGGAGACCCAGTACTTC
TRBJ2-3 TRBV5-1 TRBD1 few CASRQTPGQGVDTQYF TGCGCCAGCAGGCAAACTCCGGGACAGGGAGTAGATACGCAGTATTTT
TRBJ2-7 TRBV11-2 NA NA CASSFSDGGEQYF TGTGCCAGCAGCTTTAGTGACGGGGGCGAGCAGTACTTC
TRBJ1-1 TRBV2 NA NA CASGSEPNTEAFF TGTGCCAGCGGTTCCGAGCCGAACACTGAAGCTTTCTTT
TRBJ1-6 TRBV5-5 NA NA CASSLGTGHWNSPLHF TGTGCCAGCAGCTTGGGGACCGGACACTGGAATTCACCCCTCCACTTT
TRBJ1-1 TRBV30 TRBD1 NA CAWETGTANTEAFF TGTGCCTGGGAGACCGGGACAGCCAACACTGAAGCTTTCTTT
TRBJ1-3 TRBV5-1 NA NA CASSLGAGSGNTIYF TGCGCCAGCAGCTTGGGAGCGGGTTCCGGAAACACCATATATTTT
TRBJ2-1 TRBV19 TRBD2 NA CASSMGTSGYNEQFF TGTGCCAGTAGTATGGGGACTAGCGGATACAATGAGCAGTTCTTC
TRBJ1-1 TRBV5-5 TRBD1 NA CASSWGQNMNTEAFF TGTGCCAGCAGCTGGGGACAGAACATGAACACTGAAGCTTTCTTT
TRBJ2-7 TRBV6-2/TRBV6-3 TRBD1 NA CASSYSGTGLHEQYF TGTGCCAGCAGTTACTCCGGGACAGGGCTCCACGAGCAGTACTTC
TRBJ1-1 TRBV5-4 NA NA CASSVLEPNTEAFF TGTGCCAGCAGCGTGCTAGAGCCTAACACTGAAGCTTTCTTT
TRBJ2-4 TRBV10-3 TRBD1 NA CAISEATGTGRAKNIQYF TGTGCCATCAGTGAGGCAACCGGGACAGGGCGTGCCAAAAACATTCAGTACTTC
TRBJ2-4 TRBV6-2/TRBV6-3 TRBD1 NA CASSPRQGAAKNIQYF TGTGCCAGCAGCCCTAGACAGGGGGCGGCCAAAAACATTCAGTACTTC
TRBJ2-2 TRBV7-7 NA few CASSLGRGYTGELFF TGTGCCAGCAGCTTAGGCAGGGGCTACACCGGGGAGCTGTTTTTT
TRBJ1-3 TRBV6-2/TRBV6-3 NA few CASSEDLISGNTIYF TGTGCCAGCAGTGAGGATCTTATCTCTGGAAACACCATATATTTT
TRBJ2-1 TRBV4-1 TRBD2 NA CASSQTLAGGSYNEQFF TGCGCCAGCAGCCAAACCCTAGCGGGGGGGTCCTACAATGAGCAGTTCTTC
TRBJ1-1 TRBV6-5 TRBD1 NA CASSLRTGNTEAFF TGTGCCAGCAGCCTTAGGACAGGGAACACTGAAGCTTTCTTT
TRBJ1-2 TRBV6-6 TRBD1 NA CASSPTGGGYTF TGTGCCAGCAGCCCGACAGGGGGAGGCTACACCTTC
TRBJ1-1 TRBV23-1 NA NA CASSRRFASTEAFF TGCGCCAGCAGTCGCCGCTTTGCGAGCACTGAAGCTTTCTTT
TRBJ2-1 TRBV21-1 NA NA CASNLRGAGINNEQFF TGTGCCAGCAATCTACGGGGAGCGGGGATAAACAATGAGCAGTTCTTC
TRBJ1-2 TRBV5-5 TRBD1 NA CASSLDGTGRFGYTF TGTGCCAGCAGCTTGGACGGGACAGGGCGATTTGGCTACACCTTC
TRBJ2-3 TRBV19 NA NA CASSIRPKTGRGTDTQYF TGTGCCAGTAGTATAAGGCCGAAGACAGGTCGCGGGACAGATACGCAGTATTTT
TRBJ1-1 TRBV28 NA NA CASSESRSTSNTEAFF TGTGCCAGCAGTGAAAGCCGTTCCACCTCGAACACTGAAGCTTTCTTT
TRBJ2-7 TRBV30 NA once CAWSPSSLGEQYF TGTGCCTGGAGTCCTTCTAGTCTTGGGGAGCAGTACTTC
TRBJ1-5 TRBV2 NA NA CASSEAVGGNNQPQHF TGTGCCAGCAGTGAAGCCGTGGGGGGAAACAATCAGCCCCAGCATTTT
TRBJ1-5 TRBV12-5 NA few CASDQPQHF TGTGCTAGCGATCAGCCCCAGCATTTT
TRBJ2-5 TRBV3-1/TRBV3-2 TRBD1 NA CASRRQGSQETQYF TGTGCCAGCAGGCGACAGGGTAGCCAAGAGACCCAGTACTTC
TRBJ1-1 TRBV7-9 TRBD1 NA CASSPTTGGGNTEAFF TGTGCCAGCAGCCCTACAACAGGGGGCGGAAACACTGAAGCTTTCTTT
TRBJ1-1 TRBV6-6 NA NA CASSYRADTEAFF TGTGCCAGCAGTTACCGCGCGGACACTGAAGCTTTCTTT
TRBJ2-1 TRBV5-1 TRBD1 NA CASTTGGASYNEQFF TGCGCCAGCACCACAGGGGGCGCCTCCTACAATGAGCAGTTCTTC
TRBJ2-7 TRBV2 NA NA CASSVRDTAYEQYF TGTGCCAGCAGTGTCAGGGACACAGCCTACGAGCAGTACTTC
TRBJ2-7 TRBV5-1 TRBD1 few CASSWTGNSYEQYF TGCGCCAGCAGCTGGACAGGGAACTCCTACGAGCAGTACTTC
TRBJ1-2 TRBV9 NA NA CASSDPSAGDYGYTF TGTGCCAGCAGCGACCCCTCGGCAGGGGACTATGGCTACACCTTC
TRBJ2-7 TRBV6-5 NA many CASKTEGTSYEQYF TGTGCCAGCAAGACGGAGGGTACTTCCTACGAGCAGTACTTC
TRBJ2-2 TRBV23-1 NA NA CASRQGEGFTGELFF TGCGCCAGCAGGCAAGGAGAGGGTTTCACCGGGGAGCTGTTTTTT
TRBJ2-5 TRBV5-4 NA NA CASSPEGQPQETQYF TGTGCCAGCAGCCCGGAGGGCCAGCCTCAAGAGACCCAGTACTTC
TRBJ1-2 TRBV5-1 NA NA CASSLGDPGLDYGYTF TGCGCCAGCAGCTTGGGTGATCCGGGACTAGACTATGGCTACACCTTC
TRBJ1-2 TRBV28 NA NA CASSSSPLEVYGYTF TGTGCCAGCAGTTCGAGCCCCCTGGAGGTATATGGCTACACCTTC
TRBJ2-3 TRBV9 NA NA CASSVVGGSGDTQYF TGTGCCAGCAGCGTAGTCGGCGGATCTGGAGATACGCAGTATTTT
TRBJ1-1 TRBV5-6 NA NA CASSRRENTEAFF TGTGCCAGCAGCCGGAGGGAGAACACTGAAGCTTTCTTT
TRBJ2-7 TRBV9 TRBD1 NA CASSVGDSYEQYF TGTGCCAGCAGCGTAGGGGACAGCTACGAGCAGTACTTC
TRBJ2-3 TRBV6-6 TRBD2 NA CASSSGLANPDTQYF TGTGCCAGCAGTTCGGGACTAGCCAACCCAGATACGCAGTATTTT
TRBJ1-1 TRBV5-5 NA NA CASSLSSGQNTEAFF TGTGCCAGCAGCTTGAGTTCGGGACAGAACACTGAAGCTTTCTTT